This is a list of T cell receptor beta chains from one sample in a study of shared clonotypes between healthy human individuals. Using immunoSEQ multiplex PCR, the repertoire was profiled, and TCRdb retains in-frame clones only, with some absent. Found here are fewer than 850,000 clones, 80% to 95% of them singletons; the top ten hold 34%. Source material: memory CD8+ T cells from PBMCs. The receptors stem from a young man in good health. Some clones in this sample may be carry-over from other donors' samples. CDR3s include the opening cysteine and the closing phenylalanine or tryptophan. The D gene is left open where the match is weak. The size field is filled for only some rows; it gives once, few, many or a size class.

TRBJ2-7,TRBV9,TRBD1,NA,14,CASSATGGPYEQYF,TGTGCCAGCAGCGCGACAGGGGGCCCCTACGAGCAGTACTTC
TRBJ2-2,TRBV27,NA,NA,14,CASSLQSSTGELFF,TGTGCCAGCAGTTTACAGTCGAGCACCGGGGAGCTGTTTTTT
TRBJ1-2,TRBV7-9,NA,few,14,CASRPASTSYGYTF,TGTGCCAGCAGGCCAGCCTCGACGAGCTATGGCTACACCTTC
TRBJ1-5,TRBV6-5,NA,NA,13,CASSYYRNQPQHF,TGTGCCAGCAGTTACTATAGAAATCAGCCCCAGCATTTT
TRBJ2-2,TRBV7-8,NA,NA,16,CASSLGLGPNTGELFF,TGTGCCAGCAGCTTAGGTTTAGGTCCAAACACCGGGGAGCTGTTTTTT
TRBJ2-3,TRBV7-2,NA,NA,18,CASSLVVGAGPETDTQYF,TGTGCCAGCAGCTTAGTAGTGGGGGCCGGCCCAGAAACAGATACGCAGTATTTT
TRBJ1-6,TRBV19,TRBD1,NA,15,CASSRRDSYNSPLHF,TGTGCCAGTAGCCGCCGGGACAGTTACAATTCACCCCTCCACTTT
TRBJ2-6,TRBV27,TRBD1,NA,16,CASSLGQGSGANVLTF,TGTGCCAGCAGCCTGGGACAGGGGTCCGGGGCCAACGTCCTGACTTTC
TRBJ2-7,TRBV28,NA,once,17,CASLSGSELSFSYEQYF,TGTGCCAGCCTCTCGGGTTCGGAGCTCTCCTTTTCCTACGAGCAGTACTTC
TRBJ2-7,TRBV9,NA,NA,13,CASSVVQLGEQYF,TGTGCCAGCAGCGTAGTTCAATTGGGCGAGCAGTACTTC
TRBJ2-3,TRBV6-6,NA,NA,10,CASSTDTQYF,TGTGCCAGCAGTACAGATACGCAGTATTTT
TRBJ2-1,TRBV7-7,NA,NA,12,CASSGVSNEQFF,TGTGCCAGCAGTGGGGTTTCCAATGAGCAGTTCTTC
TRBJ2-1,TRBV11-3,TRBD2,few,19,CASSLGSAGLAGGDNEQFF,TGTGCCAGCAGCTTAGGGTCCGCAGGGCTTGCGGGAGGGGACAATGAGCAGTTCTTC
TRBJ1-5,TRBV27,TRBD1,once,15,CASSQGGALNQPQHF,TGTGCCAGCAGCCAGGGGGGGGCATTGAATCAGCCCCAGCATTTT
TRBJ2-1,TRBV19,NA,NA,14,CASSIQLLGNEQFF,TGTGCCAGTAGTATACAACTTCTGGGCAATGAGCAGTTCTTC
TRBJ1-4,TRBV27,TRBD1,NA,18,CASSLLGTGGATNEKLFF,TGTGCCAGCAGTTTACTCGGGACAGGGGGGGCAACTAATGAAAAACTGTTTTTT
TRBJ2-7,TRBV18,TRBD1,NA,16,CASSPPSGQGTYEQYF,TGTGCCAGCTCACCACCGTCGGGACAGGGGACCTACGAGCAGTACTTC
TRBJ2-7,TRBV11-2,TRBD1,once,13,CASSPGTVYEQYF,TGTGCCAGCAGCCCCGGGACAGTATACGAGCAGTACTTC
TRBJ2-1,TRBV9,TRBD1,NA,13,CASSDRGANEQFF,TGTGCCAGCAGCGACAGGGGAGCGAATGAGCAGTTCTTC
TRBJ2-2,TRBV23-1,NA,NA,16,CASFRTQGRNTGELFF,TGCGCCAGCTTCCGGACTCAGGGCCGGAACACCGGGGAGCTGTTTTTT
TRBJ1-1,TRBV30,NA,NA,16,CAFPRGALMKDTEAFF,TGTGCCTTCCCGCGGGGGGCGCTTATGAAGGACACTGAAGCTTTCTTT
TRBJ2-5,TRBV11-3,NA,NA,12,CASSFGPETQYF,TGTGCCAGCAGCTTCGGTCCAGAGACCCAGTACTTC
TRBJ2-2,TRBV28,NA,once,11,CASSPGGELFF,TGTGCCAGCAGCCCCGGAGGGGAGCTGTTTTTT
TRBJ2-7,TRBV15,NA,NA,11,CATGEEDEQYF,TGTGCCACCGGGGAGGAGGACGAGCAGTACTTC
TRBJ2-2,TRBV7-7,TRBD2,NA,15,CASSSDSGRNGELFF,TGTGCCAGCAGCTCGGATAGCGGGAGAAACGGGGAGCTGTTTTTT
TRBJ2-5,TRBV9,NA,NA,15,CASSVEDAYQETQYF,TGTGCCAGCAGCGTAGAGGACGCGTACCAAGAGACCCAGTACTTC
TRBJ2-7,TRBV7-9,TRBD2,once,19,CASSLAVVAGVVVGYEQYF,TGTGCCAGCAGCTTAGCCGTCGTAGCGGGAGTCGTTGTGGGCTACGAGCAGTACTTC
TRBJ1-1,TRBV19,NA,NA,14,CASSIMAGTTEAFF,TGTGCCAGTAGTATTATGGCGGGTACCACTGAAGCTTTCTTT
TRBJ2-1,TRBV9,TRBD2,NA,16,CASSVPRLAANNEQFF,TGTGCCAGCAGCGTTCCCCGACTAGCGGCTAACAATGAGCAGTTCTTC
TRBJ1-1,TRBV7-9,TRBD1,few,16,CASSRRQGARYTEAFF,TGTGCCAGCAGCCGAAGACAGGGGGCGCGGTACACTGAAGCTTTCTTT
TRBJ2-1,TRBV7-8,NA,few,16,CASSLGGHFSYNEQFF,TGTGCCAGCAGCTTAGGAGGACACTTTTCCTACAATGAGCAGTTCTTC
TRBJ2-1,TRBV7-3,NA,NA,16,CASSLRPGNFYNEQFF,TGTGCCAGCAGCCTCCGCCCCGGGAACTTCTACAATGAGCAGTTCTTC
TRBJ1-5,TRBV15,NA,NA,15,CATSASLQGGQPQHF,TGTGCCACCAGCGCAAGCCTCCAGGGAGGACAGCCCCAGCATTTT
TRBJ1-1,TRBV7-9,NA,few,12,CASSVSNTEAFF,TGTGCCAGCAGCGTCTCGAACACTGAAGCTTTCTTT
TRBJ1-2,TRBV9,NA,NA,16,CASSDSVQDSNYGYTF,TGTGCCAGCAGCGATTCAGTACAGGATAGTAACTATGGCTACACCTTC
TRBJ2-3,TRBV29-1,NA,NA,13,CSVDTKSTDTQYF,TGCAGCGTTGACACCAAATCCACAGATACGCAGTATTTT
TRBJ1-2,TRBV7-9,TRBD1,NA,12,CASSLQGDGYTF,TGTGCCAGCAGCTTACAGGGGGATGGCTACACCTTC
TRBJ1-1,TRBV11-1,TRBD1,NA,14,CASSLTEGATEAFF,TGTGCCAGCAGCTTGACCGAGGGGGCCACTGAAGCTTTCTTT
TRBJ1-2,TRBV7-9,TRBD1,NA,16,CASSLADPGQGYGYTF,TGTGCCAGCAGCTTAGCCGACCCTGGACAGGGCTATGGCTACACCTTC
TRBJ2-7,TRBV5-8,NA,few,12,CASSFIPVGQYF,TGTGCCAGCAGCTTCATCCCGGTTGGGCAGTACTTC
TRBJ2-7,TRBV28,NA,once,12,CASSLTTYEQYF,TGTGCCAGCAGTTTAACGACCTACGAGCAGTACTTC
TRBJ1-1,TRBV21-1,NA,NA,13,CASSASVDTEAFF,TGTGCCAGCAGCGCGTCGGTGGACACTGAAGCTTTCTTT
TRBJ2-7,TRBV6-1,TRBD1,NA,12,CATGDSSYEQYF,TGTGCCACTGGGGACAGCTCCTACGAGCAGTACTTC
TRBJ2-7,TRBV7-8,NA,NA,16,CASSLPTGTRRYEQYF,TGTGCCAGCAGCTTACCAACAGGGACACGGAGATACGAGCAGTACTTC
TRBJ2-7,TRBV10-1,NA,NA,12,CASSEGNYEQYF,TGCGCCAGCAGTGAGGGCAACTACGAGCAGTACTTC
TRBJ2-1,TRBV27,NA,NA,12,CASSGAHNEQFF,TGTGCCAGCAGCGGGGCCCACAATGAGCAGTTCTTC
TRBJ2-3,TRBV7-6,NA,NA,16,CASSLGDTLSTDTQYF,TGTGCCAGCAGCTTAGGGGACACCCTCTCCACAGATACGCAGTATTTT
TRBJ1-2,TRBV28,NA,NA,14,CASSFSTAGYGYTF,TGTGCCAGCAGTTTCAGTACGGCAGGCTATGGCTACACCTTC
TRBJ2-5,TRBV2,NA,many,12,CASFERVETQYF,TGTGCCAGTTTTGAGAGGGTTGAGACCCAGTACTTC
TRBJ2-1,TRBV7-2,TRBD2,NA,14,CASSLAAFQNEQFF,TGTGCCAGCAGCCTAGCGGCCTTTCAAAATGAGCAGTTCTTC
TRBJ1-1,TRBV5-6,TRBD1,once,14,CASSFMTGPGEAFF,TGTGCCAGCAGCTTTATGACAGGGCCCGGGGAAGCTTTCTTT
TRBJ1-3,TRBV6-6,NA,NA,16,CASSAGTPSSGNTIYF,TGTGCCAGCAGTGCCGGGACACCGAGCTCTGGAAACACCATATATTTT
TRBJ2-7,TRBV2,NA,NA,13,CATLPTGSYEQYF,TGTGCCACCTTGCCGACGGGGTCCTACGAGCAGTACTTC
TRBJ2-1,TRBV29-1,TRBD2,NA,17,CSVEGVGGRALYNEQFF,TGCAGCGTTGAGGGTGTTGGCGGGAGGGCCCTTTACAATGAGCAGTTCTTC